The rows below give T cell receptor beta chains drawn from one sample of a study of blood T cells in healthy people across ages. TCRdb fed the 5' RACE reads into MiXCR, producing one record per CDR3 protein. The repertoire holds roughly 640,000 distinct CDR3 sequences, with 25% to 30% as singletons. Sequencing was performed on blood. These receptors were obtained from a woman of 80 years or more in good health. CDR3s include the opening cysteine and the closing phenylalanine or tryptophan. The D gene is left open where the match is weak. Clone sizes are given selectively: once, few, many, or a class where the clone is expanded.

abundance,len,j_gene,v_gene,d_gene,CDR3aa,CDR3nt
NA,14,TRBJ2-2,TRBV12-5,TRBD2,CASGLRTSGGELFF,TGTGCTAGTGGTTTAAGAACTAGCGGGGGAGAGCTGTTTTTT
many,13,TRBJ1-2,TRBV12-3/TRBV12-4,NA,CASSLGAAYGYTF,TGTGCCAGCAGCCTTGGGGCAGCTTATGGCTACACCTTC
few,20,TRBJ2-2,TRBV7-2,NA,CASSLRMVTGTGWGTGELFF,TGTGCCAGCAGTCTTAGGATGGTTACAGGCACGGGGTGGGGGACCGGGGAGCTGTTTTTT
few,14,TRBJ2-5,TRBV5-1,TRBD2,CASTGLAEGSEQYF,TGCGCCAGCACGGGACTAGCGGAGGGGAGTGAGCAGTACTTC
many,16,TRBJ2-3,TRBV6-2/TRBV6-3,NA,CASSYSAELASDTQYF,TGTGCCAGCAGTTACTCCGCCGAACTAGCATCGGATACGCAGTATTTT
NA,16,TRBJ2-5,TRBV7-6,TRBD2,CASSTSSGGTGETQYF,TGTGCCAGCAGCACCAGTAGCGGGGGGACGGGGGAGACCCAGTACTTC
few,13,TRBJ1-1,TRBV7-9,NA,CASSLATNTEAFF,TGTGCCAGCAGCTTAGCCACCAACACTGAAGCTTTCTTT
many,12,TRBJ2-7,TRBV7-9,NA,CASSSAGNEQYF,TGTGCCAGCAGTTCAGCAGGGAATGAGCAGTACTTC
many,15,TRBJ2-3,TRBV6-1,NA,CASSDGGTSTDTQYF,TGTGCCAGCAGTGACGGCGGGACCAGCACAGATACGCAGTATTTT
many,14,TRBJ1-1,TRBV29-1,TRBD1,CSVKDRGVNTEAFF,TGCAGCGTTAAGGACAGGGGGGTGAACACTGAAGCTTTCTTT
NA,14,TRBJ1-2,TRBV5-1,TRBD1,CASSWGQPSYGYTF,TGCGCCAGCAGCTGGGGACAGCCCTCCTATGGCTACACCTTC
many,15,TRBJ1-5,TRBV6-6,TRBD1,CASNRQGIGNQPQHF,TGTGCCAGCAATCGACAGGGGATCGGGAATCAGCCCCAGCATTTT
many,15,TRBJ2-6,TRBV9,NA,CASSVEVSGANVLTF,TGTGCCAGCAGCGTAGAGGTCTCTGGGGCCAACGTCCTGACTTTC
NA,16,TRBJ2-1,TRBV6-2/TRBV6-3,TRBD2,CAGSRLLAGGVNEQFF,TGTGCCGGCAGCCGATTACTGGCGGGGGGGGTCAATGAGCAGTTCTTC
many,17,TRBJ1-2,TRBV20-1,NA,CSARDFGAAAHNYGYTF,TGCAGTGCTAGAGATTTTGGGGCAGCCGCCCATAACTATGGCTACACCTTC
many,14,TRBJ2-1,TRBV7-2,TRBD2,CASVRGRGYNEQFF,TGTGCCAGCGTTAGAGGGAGGGGTTACAATGAGCAGTTCTTC
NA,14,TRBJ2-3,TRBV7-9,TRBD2,CTSGLAGGTDTQYF,TGTACCAGCGGGCTAGCGGGGGGCACAGATACGCAGTATTTT
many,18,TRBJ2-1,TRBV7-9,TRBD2,CASSPRRGTGTSNNEQFF,TGTGCCAGCAGCCCACGACGAGGTACCGGGACTAGTAACAATGAGCAGTTCTTC
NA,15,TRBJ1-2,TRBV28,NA,CASSLYPGQNYGYTF,TGTGCCAGCAGTTTATATCCGGGGCAGAACTATGGCTACACCTTC
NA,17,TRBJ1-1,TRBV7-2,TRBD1,CASSKRNRGQASGEAFF,TGTGCCAGCAGCAAAAGGAACAGGGGCCAGGCGTCAGGGGAGGCTTTCTTT
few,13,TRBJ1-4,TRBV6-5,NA,CASSYGLREKLFF,TGTGCCAGCAGCTATGGACTACGGGAAAAACTGTTTTTT
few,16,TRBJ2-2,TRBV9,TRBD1,CASSVRDRKHTGELFF,TGTGCCAGCAGCGTAAGGGACAGGAAACACACCGGGGAGCTGTTTTTT
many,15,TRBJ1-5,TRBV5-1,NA,CASSRDGNSNQPQHF,TGCGCCAGCAGTCGGGACGGAAATAGCAATCAGCCCCAGCATTTT
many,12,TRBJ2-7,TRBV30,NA,CAWEYSSYEQYF,TGTGCCTGGGAATACAGCTCCTACGAGCAGTACTTC
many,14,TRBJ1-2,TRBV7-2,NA,CASSFSDRNYGYTF,TGTGCCAGCAGCTTCTCGGACCGAAACTATGGCTACACCTTC